The source of this TCR beta chain is a study of cytomegalovirus exposure and HLA in healthy donors. The germline V gene has CDR1 MNHNY and CDR2 SVGAGI (reference sequence). The CDR3 is 15 residues long. Unmatched junction bases numbered 7, after V lost 6 bases and J lost 5 bases. PCR used 60 Vbeta primers and 13 Jbeta primers. The method was immunoSEQ multiplex PCR; TCRdb's version includes in-frame clones alone and lacks a portion of them. The table has approximately 100,000 clones, roughly 63% seen once. Sequencing input: PBMCs. The TCR was taken from a woman between 65 and 79 years old in good health and CMV-seropositive. The V call is TRBV6-6, the J call TRBJ2-1; 10 bases map to TRBD1. This CDR3 is CASSSGQGGHNEQFF. In nucleotides, the CDR3 is TGTGCCAGCAGCTCAGGACAGGGGGGACACAATGAGCAGTTCTTC.